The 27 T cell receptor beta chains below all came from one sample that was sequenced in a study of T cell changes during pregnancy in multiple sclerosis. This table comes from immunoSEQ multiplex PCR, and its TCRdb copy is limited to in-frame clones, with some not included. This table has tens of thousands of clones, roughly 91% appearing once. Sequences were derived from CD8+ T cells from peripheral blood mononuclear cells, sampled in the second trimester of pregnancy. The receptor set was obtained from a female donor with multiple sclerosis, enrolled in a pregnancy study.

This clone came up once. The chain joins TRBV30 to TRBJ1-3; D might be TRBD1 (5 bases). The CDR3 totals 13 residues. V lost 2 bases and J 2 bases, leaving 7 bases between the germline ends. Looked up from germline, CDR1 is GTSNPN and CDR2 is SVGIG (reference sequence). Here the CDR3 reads CAWSTGAGNTIYF. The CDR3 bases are TGTGCCTGGAGTACAGGAGCTGGAAACACCATATATTTT.

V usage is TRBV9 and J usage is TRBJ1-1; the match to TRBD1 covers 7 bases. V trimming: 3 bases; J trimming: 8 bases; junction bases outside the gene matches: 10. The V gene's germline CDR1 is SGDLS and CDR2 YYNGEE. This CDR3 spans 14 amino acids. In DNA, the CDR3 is TGTGCCAGCAGCGCCTTAGACAGGGTAGCAGAAGCTTTCTTT. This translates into CASSALDRVAEAFF.

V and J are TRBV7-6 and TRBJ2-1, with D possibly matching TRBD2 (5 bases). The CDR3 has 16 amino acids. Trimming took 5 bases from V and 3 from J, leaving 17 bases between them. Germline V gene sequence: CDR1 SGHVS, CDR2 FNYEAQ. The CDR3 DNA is TGTGCCAGCAGCCCCCCCGGGGTAGCAGGCTACAATGAGCAGTTCTTC. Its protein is CASSPPGVAGYNEQFF.

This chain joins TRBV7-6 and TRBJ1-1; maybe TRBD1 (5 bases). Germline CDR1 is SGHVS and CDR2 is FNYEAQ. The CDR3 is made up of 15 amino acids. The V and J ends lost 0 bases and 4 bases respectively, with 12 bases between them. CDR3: CASSLAWGEATEAFF. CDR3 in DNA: TGTGCCAGCAGCTTAGCATGGGGGGAAGCCACTGAAGCTTTCTTT. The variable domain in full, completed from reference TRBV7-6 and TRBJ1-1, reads GAGVSQSPRYKVTKRGQDVALRCDPISGHVSLYWYRQALGQGPEFLTYFNYEAQQDKSGLPNDRFSAERPEGSISTLTIQRTEQRDSAMYRCASSLAWGEATEAFFGQGTRLTVV.

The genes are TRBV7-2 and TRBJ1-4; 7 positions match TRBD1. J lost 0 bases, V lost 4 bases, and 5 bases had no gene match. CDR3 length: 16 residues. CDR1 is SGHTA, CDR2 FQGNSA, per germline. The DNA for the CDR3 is TGTGCCAGCAGCTCGAACAGGGGAGCAACTAATGAAAAACTGTTTTTT. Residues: CASSSNRGATNEKLFF.

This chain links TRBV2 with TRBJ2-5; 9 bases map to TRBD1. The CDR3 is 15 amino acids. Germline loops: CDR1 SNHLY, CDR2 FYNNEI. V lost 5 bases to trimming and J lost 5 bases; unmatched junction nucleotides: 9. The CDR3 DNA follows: TGTGCCAGCAGTACCGGACAGGGGCGTGGGGAGACCCAGTACTTC. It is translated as CASSTGQGRGETQYF.

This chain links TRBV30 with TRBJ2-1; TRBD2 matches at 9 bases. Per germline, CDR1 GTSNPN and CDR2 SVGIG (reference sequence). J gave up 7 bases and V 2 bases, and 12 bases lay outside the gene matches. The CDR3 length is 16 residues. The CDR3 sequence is CAWSPSASGIYNEQFF. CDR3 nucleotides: TGTGCCTGGAGTCCCTCTGCTAGCGGGATTTATAATGAGCAGTTCTTC.

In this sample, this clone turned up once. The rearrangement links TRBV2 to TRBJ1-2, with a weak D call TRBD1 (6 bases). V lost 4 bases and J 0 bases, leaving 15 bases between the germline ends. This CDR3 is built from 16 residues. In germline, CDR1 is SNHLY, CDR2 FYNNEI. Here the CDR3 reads CASSGAAGESNYGYTF. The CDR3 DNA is TGTGCCAGCAGTGGGGCAGCAGGGGAGTCTAACTATGGCTACACCTTC.

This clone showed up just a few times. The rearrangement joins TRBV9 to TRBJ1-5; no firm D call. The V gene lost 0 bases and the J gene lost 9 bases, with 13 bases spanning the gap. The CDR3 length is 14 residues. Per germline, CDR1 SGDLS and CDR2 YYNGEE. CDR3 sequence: CASSVGAGGRPQHF. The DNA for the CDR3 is TGTGCCAGCAGCGTAGGAGCCGGCGGGAGGCCCCAGCATTTT.

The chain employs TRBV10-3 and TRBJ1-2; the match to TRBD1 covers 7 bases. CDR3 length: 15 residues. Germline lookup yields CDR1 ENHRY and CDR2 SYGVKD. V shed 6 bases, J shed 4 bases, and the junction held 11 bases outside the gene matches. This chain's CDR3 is CAIREPGQPPYGYTF. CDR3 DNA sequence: TGTGCCATCAGGGAACCGGGACAGCCACCCTATGGCTACACCTTC.

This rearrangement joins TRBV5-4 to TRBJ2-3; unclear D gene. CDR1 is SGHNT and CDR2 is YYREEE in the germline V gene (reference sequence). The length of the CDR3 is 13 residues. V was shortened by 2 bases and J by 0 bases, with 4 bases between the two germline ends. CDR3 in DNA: TGTGCCAGCAGCTTCTCTAGCACAGATACGCAGTATTTT. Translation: CASSFSSTDTQYF.

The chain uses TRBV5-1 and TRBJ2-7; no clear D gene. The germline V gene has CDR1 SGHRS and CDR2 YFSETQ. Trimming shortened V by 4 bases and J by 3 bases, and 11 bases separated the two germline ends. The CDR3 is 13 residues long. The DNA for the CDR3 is TGCGCCAGCAGCCCTGCCGAGGTCTACGAGCAGTACTTC. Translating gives CASSPAEVYEQYF.

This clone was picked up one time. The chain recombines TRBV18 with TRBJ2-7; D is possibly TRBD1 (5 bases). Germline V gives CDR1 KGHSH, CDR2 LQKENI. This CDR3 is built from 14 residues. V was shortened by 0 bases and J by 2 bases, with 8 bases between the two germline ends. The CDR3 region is CASSPPVRAYEQYF. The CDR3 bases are TGTGCCAGCTCACCACCGGTCAGGGCCTACGAGCAGTACTTC.

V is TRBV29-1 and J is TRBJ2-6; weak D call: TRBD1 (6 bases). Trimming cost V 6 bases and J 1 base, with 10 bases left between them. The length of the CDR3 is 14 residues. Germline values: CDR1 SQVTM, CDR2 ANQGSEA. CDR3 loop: CSVTGPSGANVLTF. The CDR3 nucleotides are TGCAGCGTGACAGGACCGTCTGGGGCCAACGTCCTGACTTTC.

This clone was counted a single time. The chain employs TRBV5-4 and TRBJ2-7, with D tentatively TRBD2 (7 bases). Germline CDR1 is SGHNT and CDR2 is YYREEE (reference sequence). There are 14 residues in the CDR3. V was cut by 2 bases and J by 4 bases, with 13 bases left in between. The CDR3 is CASSFSGGPYEQYF. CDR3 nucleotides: TGTGCCAGCAGCTTTTCGGGGGGCCCTTACGAGCAGTACTTC.

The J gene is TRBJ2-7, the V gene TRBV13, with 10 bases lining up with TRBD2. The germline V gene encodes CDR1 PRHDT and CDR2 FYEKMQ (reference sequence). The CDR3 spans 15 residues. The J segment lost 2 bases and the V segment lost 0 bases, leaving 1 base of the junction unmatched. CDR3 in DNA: TGTGCCAGCAGCTTAGGACTAGCGGGACCCTACGAGCAGTACTTC. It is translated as CASSLGLAGPYEQYF.

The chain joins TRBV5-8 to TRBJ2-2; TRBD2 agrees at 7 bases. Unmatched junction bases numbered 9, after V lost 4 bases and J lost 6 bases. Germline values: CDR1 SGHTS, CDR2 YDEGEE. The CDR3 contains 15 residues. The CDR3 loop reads CASSPWRLAAGELFF. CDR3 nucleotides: TGTGCCAGCAGCCCCTGGCGTCTAGCGGCCGGGGAGCTGTTTTTT.

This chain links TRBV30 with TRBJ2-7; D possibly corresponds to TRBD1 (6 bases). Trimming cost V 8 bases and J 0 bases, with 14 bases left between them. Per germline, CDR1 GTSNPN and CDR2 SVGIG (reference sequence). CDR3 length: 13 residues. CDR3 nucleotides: TGTGCCGGGTCTGGACAGAGCTCCTACGAGCAGTACTTC. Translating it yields CAGSGQSSYEQYF.

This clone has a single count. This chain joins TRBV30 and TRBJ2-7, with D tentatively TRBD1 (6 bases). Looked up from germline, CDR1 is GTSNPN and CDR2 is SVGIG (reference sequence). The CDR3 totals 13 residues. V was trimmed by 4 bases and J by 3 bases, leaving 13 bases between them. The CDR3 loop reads CAWNRGRGYEQYF. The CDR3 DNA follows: TGTGCCTGGAACCGTGGCAGGGGCTACGAGCAGTACTTC.

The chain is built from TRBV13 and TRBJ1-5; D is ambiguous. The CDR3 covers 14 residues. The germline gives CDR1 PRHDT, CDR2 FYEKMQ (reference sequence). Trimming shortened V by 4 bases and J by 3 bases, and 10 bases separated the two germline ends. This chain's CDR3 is CASSSGGLNQPQHF. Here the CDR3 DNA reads TGTGCCAGCAGCTCAGGCGGTCTCAATCAGCCCCAGCATTTT.

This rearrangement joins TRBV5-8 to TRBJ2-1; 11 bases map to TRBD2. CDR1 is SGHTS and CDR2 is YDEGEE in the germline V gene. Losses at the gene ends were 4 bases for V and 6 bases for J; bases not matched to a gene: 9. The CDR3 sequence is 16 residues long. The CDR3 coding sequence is TGTGCCAGCAGCCCGACGCTAGCGGGGGGCTTCAATGAGCAGTTCTTC. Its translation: CASSPTLAGGFNEQFF.

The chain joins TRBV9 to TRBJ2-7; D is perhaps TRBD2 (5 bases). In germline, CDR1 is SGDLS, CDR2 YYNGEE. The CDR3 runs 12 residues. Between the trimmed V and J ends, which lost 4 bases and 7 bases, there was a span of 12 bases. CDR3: CASSSEPGEQYF. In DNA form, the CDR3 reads TGTGCCAGCAGCTCAGAGCCGGGGGAGCAGTACTTC.

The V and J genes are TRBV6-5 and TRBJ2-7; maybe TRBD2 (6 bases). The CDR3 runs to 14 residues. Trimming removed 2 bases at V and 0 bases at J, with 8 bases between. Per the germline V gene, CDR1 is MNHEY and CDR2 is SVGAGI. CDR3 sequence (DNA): TGTGCCAGCAGTTACGGCGGGATCTCCTACGAGCAGTACTTC. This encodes CASSYGGISYEQYF.

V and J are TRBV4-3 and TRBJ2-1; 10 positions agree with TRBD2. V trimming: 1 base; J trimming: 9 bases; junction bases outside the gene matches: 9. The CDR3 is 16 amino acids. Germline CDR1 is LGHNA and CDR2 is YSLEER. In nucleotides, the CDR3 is TGCGCCAGCAGCCAAGTAATGCTAGCGGGGGTACCTGAGCAGTTCTTC. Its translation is CASSQVMLAGVPEQFF.

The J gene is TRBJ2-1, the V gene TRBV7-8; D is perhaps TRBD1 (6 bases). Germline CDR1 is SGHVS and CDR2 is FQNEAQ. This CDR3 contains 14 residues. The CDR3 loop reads CWTADDSSYNEQFF. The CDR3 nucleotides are TGTTGGACAGCAGATGATAGTTCCTACAATGAGCAGTTCTTC.

CDR3 sequence (DNA): TGTGCCAGCAGTGAAAGGACTAGCCGGAGCACAGATACGCAGTATTTT. Its translation is CASSERTSRSTDTQYF. The chain combines TRBV6-1 with TRBJ2-3, with 8 bases matching TRBD2. The CDR3 loop spans 16 amino acids. J gave up 0 bases and V 2 bases, and 4 bases lay outside the gene matches. Germline CDR1 and CDR2: MNHNS and SASEGT.

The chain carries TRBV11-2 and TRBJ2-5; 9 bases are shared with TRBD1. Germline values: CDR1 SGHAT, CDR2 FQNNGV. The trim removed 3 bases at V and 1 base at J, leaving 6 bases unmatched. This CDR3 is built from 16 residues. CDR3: CASSLLRDRVQETQYF. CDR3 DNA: TGTGCCAGCAGCTTGCTCCGGGACAGGGTCCAAGAGACCCAGTACTTC.